This T cell receptor (beta chain) was recovered during a study of T-cell reconstitution after alpha-beta-depleted transplantation in children. V lost 0 bases, J lost 9 bases, and 12 bases stayed unmatched. The V gene's germline CDR1 is SGHVS and CDR2 FQNEAQ. The CDR3 is 18 residues long. It was with unique molecular identifiers that the TCRbeta library was prepared. MiXCR, run by TCRdb on the PCR reads, gives a single entry per CDR3 protein. The sample has about 540,000 distinct CDR3 sequences; 15% to 20% are singletons. The chain couples TRBV7-8 to TRBJ2-2, with 11 bases matching TRBD2. This sequence originates from a human donor who donated a stem cell graft to a child with acute lymphoblastic leukemia. Sample: PBMCs from the stem cell graft donor, taken from the stem cell graft. CDR3: CASSLADIAGGPRRELFF. The CDR3, as DNA: TGTGCCAGCAGCTTAGCGGATATAGCGGGAGGGCCTCGCCGGGAGCTGTTTTTT.